This T cell receptor (beta chain) was recorded in a study of OX40 agonist ivuxolimab in advanced cancers. Across the study: Patients received the agonistic anti-OX40 (CD134) antibody ivuxolimab. Partial responses occurred in Three dose-escalation patients, one with hepatocellular carcinoma and two with cutaneous melanoma. Study results and caveats: Expanded peripheral T-cell antigen specificity went undetermined.

A remark on this clone: Its antigen is not known.

Assay used: immunoSEQ multiplex PCR; TCRdb lists only in-frame clones, some missing. The sample yields some 83,000 clones, 70% to 85% seen once. With baseline, cycle 4 day 1, and cycle 7 day 1 as timepoints, blood was sampled. The sequence was obtained from an adult with an advanced solid tumor such as melanoma, head and neck, liver or kidney cancer. The source was CD4+ or CD8+ T cells sorted from blood, collected in a trial of the OX40 agonist ivuxolimab.

CDR3 in amino acids: CASSRDRGAGANVLTF. DNA of the CDR3: TGTGCCAGCAGCAGGGACAGGGGGGCTGGGGCCAACGTCCTGACTTTC. The V call is TRBV5-4, the J call TRBJ2-6; 11 positions agree with TRBD1. This CDR3 is 16 amino acids long. The V and J ends lost 4 bases and 2 bases, in that order; junction bases with no gene match: 2. Germline V gene lookup returns CDR1 SGHNT and CDR2 YYREEE (reference sequence).